The rows below give T cell receptor beta chains drawn from one sample of a study of CD8+ T cells in alopecia areata. Here immunoSEQ multiplex PCR was the method, and the copy in TCRdb shows in-frame clones only, minus some. The sample lists 130,000 or so clones, around 50% seen once, with over 9.5% in the top ten. What was sequenced was NKG2D-low CD8+ T cells sorted from blood. The source of these receptors is a human donor with alopecia areata. CDR3s include the opening cysteine and the closing phenylalanine or tryptophan. Fields, in order: J gene, V gene, D gene, clone size, CDR3 protein. D genes are given only for firm matches. Only some rows state a clone size, as once, few, many or a class for expanded clones.

>TRBJ1-6|TRBV5-1|.|.
CASSSWTENSPLHF
>TRBJ2-1|TRBV11-2|.|.
CASSLVGGPNEQFF
>TRBJ2-6|TRBV29-1|TRBD1|.
CSAGQGDMGANVLTF
>TRBJ2-3|TRBV29-1|.|.
CSVEGTDPDTQYF
>TRBJ2-1|TRBV29-1|.|.
CSVGGNEQFF
>TRBJ2-7|TRBV7-9|.|few
CASSPTVSYEQYF
>TRBJ2-7|TRBV27|.|.
CASSLGAGRAYEQYF
>TRBJ2-3|TRBV29-1|TRBD1|few
CSVFASGQSTDTQYF
>TRBJ2-1|TRBV7-6|.|.
CASSLVSQGDYNEQFF
>TRBJ2-1|TRBV5-4|TRBD1|once
CASSLPTTGDNEQFF
>TRBJ2-7|TRBV28|TRBD1|.
CASSPGTGGFYEQYF
>TRBJ2-3|TRBV9|.|.
CASSVDGDTDTQYF
>TRBJ2-7|TRBV29-1|TRBD1|.
CSVEEGSDRGSEQYF
>TRBJ2-1|TRBV2|TRBD2|.
CASTPILAEQFF
>TRBJ2-7|TRBV30|.|.
CAWSGEGGEQYF
>TRBJ2-4|TRBV2|.|few
CASSVLEQYF
>TRBJ2-3|TRBV29-1|.|few
CSVGGGVDSVTQYF